What follows describes a single T cell receptor (beta chain). Its antigen remains unknown. This sample is part of a study of cytotoxic CD8 clonotypes in ibrutinib-treated CLL. Study-wide findings and caveats: Clonality grew at ibrutinib response; at progression, it decreased back toward baseline. Against age-matched healthy donors, baseline clonality ran higher and tracked circulating CD8+ T-cell counts.

The V gene lost 6 bases and the J gene lost 4 bases, with 15 bases spanning the gap. This CDR3 is 15 amino acids long. Germline CDR1 is MDHEN and CDR2 is SYDVKM. Investigators sought sequencing depths of between 1 in 200,000 and 1 in 1 million T cells. Assay used: immunoSEQ multiplex PCR; TCRdb lists only in-frame clones, some missing. Of some 130,000 clones in the sample, 80% to 90% were seen once. The source was PBMCs, collected after 24 months of ibrutinib treatment. The V call is TRBV28, the J call TRBJ1-4; D ambiguous. This TCR was recovered from a human donor with chronic lymphocytic leukemia. The chain's CDR3 is CASRRTSDNNEKLFF. The CDR3 DNA follows: TGTGCCAGCAGACGAACCTCCGACAATAATGAAAAACTGTTTTTT.